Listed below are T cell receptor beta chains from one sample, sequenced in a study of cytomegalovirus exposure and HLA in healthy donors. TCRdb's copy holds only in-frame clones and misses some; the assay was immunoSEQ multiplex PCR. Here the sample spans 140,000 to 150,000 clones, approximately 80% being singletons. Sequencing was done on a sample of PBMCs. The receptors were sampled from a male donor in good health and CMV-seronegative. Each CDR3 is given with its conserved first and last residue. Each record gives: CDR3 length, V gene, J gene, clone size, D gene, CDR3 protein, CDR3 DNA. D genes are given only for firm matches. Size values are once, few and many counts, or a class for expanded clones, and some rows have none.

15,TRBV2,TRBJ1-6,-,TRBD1,CASRERTGGSSPLHF,TGTGCCAGCAGGGAAAGGACAGGGGGTTCATCACCCCTCCACTTT
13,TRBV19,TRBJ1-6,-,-,CAVGDKLRSPLHF,TGTGCCGTAGGAGATAAATTGCGGTCACCCCTCCACTTT
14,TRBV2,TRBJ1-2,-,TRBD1,CASSEGQGTGGYTF,TGTGCCAGCAGTGAAGGACAGGGTACAGGTGGCTACACCTTC
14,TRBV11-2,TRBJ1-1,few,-,CASSLEGGVTEAFF,TGTGCCAGCAGCCTAGAGGGAGGGGTCACTGAAGCTTTCTTT
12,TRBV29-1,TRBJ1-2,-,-,CSVGGQNYGYTF,TGCAGCGTTGGAGGGCAAAACTATGGCTACACCTTC
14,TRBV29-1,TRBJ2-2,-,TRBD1,CSVRGQANTGELFF,TGCAGCGTTAGGGGACAGGCGAACACCGGGGAGCTGTTTTTT
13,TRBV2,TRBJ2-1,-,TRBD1,CARAGRQGGEQFF,TGTGCCAGAGCGGGTAGACAGGGGGGTGAGCAGTTCTTC
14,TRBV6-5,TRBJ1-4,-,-,CASSHGGANEKLFF,TGTGCCAGCAGCCACGGGGGAGCTAATGAAAAACTGTTTTTT
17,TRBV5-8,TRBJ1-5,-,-,CASSLVRGTNSNQPQHF,TGTGCCAGCAGCTTGGTCCGGGGTACCAATAGCAATCAGCCCCAGCATTTT
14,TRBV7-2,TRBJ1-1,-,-,CASSLGSRNTEAFF,TGTGCCAGCAGCTTAGGGTCCAGGAACACTGAAGCTTTCTTT
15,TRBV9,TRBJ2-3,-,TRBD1,CASSAPGQGTDTQYF,TGTGCCAGCAGCGCCCCTGGACAGGGGACAGATACGCAGTATTTT
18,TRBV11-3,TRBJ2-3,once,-,CASSCPPTLVAPTDTQYF,TGTGCCAGCAGCTGTCCCCCCACCCTAGTAGCCCCCACAGATACGCAGTATTTT
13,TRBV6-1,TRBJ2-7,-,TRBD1,CASRGQVGYEQYF,TGTGCCAGCAGGGGACAGGTAGGCTACGAGCAGTACTTC
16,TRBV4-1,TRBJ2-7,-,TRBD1,CASSPLGQGNSYEQYF,TGCGCCAGCAGCCCCCTGGGACAGGGAAATTCCTACGAGCAGTACTTC
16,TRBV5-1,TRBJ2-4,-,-,CASSLEAGHSKNIQYF,TGCGCCAGCAGCTTGGAGGCCGGACACTCCAAAAACATTCAGTACTTC
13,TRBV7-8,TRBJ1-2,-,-,CASSLGPDSGYTF,TGTGCCAGCAGCTTAGGACCGGACAGCGGCTACACCTTC
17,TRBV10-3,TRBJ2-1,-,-,CAISDPGYNGNSDEQFF,TGTGCCATCAGTGACCCTGGCTATAACGGGAACTCTGATGAGCAGTTCTTC
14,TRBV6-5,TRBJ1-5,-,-,CASSRKGENQPQHF,TGTGCCAGCAGTCGTAAGGGAGAAAATCAGCCCCAGCATTTT
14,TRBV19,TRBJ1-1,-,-,CASTTGVMNTEAFF,TGTGCCAGTACGACAGGAGTCATGAACACTGAAGCTTTCTTT
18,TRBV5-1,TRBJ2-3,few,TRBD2,CASSRRTSGSRSTDTQYF,TGCGCCAGCAGCAGGAGGACTAGCGGGAGTAGGAGCACAGATACGCAGTATTTT
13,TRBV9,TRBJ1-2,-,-,CASSVTGTYGYTF,TGTGCCAGCAGCGTTACAGGGACCTATGGCTACACCTTC
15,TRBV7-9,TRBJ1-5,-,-,CASSLAGGGKQPQHF,TGTGCCAGCAGCTTAGCCGGGGGGGGGAAGCAGCCCCAGCATTTT
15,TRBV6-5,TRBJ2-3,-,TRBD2,CASRDHLSGSDTQYF,TGTGCCAGCAGGGACCACCTTAGCGGGAGTGATACGCAGTATTTT
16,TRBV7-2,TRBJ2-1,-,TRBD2,CASSPPSGISYNEQFF,TGTGCCAGCAGCCCGCCTAGCGGGATATCCTACAATGAGCAGTTCTTC
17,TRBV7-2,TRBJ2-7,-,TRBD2,CASSLVDGLAETYEQYF,TGTGCCAGCAGCTTAGTGGACGGACTAGCGGAAACCTACGAGCAGTACTTC
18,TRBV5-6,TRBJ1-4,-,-,CASSLFFGVWGHNEKLFF,TGTGCCAGCAGCTTGTTTTTCGGGGTTTGGGGACATAATGAAAAACTGTTTTTT
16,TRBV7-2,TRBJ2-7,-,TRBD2,CASSLGLAGGSYEQYF,TGTGCCAGCAGCTTAGGTCTAGCGGGGGGTTCCTACGAGCAGTACTTC
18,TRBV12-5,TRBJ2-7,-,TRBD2,CASGFFSGLREGSYEQYF,TGTGCTAGTGGTTTTTTTTCGGGTTTGCGGGAGGGTTCCTACGAGCAGTACTTC
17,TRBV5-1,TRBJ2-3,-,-,CASSLGQVYSSTDTQYF,TGCGCCAGCAGCTTGGGACAGGTCTACTCTAGCACAGATACGCAGTATTTT
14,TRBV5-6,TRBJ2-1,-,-,CASGSYLEDNEQFF,TGTGCCAGCGGAAGCTATCTTGAGGACAATGAGCAGTTCTTC
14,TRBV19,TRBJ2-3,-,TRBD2,CASETSGATDTQYF,TGTGCCAGTGAGACTAGCGGGGCCACAGATACGCAGTATTTT
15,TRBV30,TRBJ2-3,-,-,CAWSPPGLWADTQYF,TGTGCCTGGAGTCCACCGGGACTGTGGGCAGATACGCAGTATTTT